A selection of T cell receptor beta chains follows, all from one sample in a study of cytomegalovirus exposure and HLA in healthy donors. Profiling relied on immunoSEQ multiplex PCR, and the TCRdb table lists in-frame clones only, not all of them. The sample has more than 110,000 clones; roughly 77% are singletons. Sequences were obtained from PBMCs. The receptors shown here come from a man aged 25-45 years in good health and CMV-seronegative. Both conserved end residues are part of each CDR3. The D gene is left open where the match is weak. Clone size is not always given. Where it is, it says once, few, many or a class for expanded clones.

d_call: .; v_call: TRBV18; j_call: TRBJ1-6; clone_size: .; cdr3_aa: CASSPGTGGYNSPLHF; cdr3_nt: TGTGCCAGCTCACCCGGGACGGGAGGCTATAATTCACCCCTCCACTTT
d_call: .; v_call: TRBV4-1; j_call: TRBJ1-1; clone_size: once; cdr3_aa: CASSQHPTDFEAFF; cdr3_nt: TGCGCCAGCAGCCAGCATCCGACTGATTTTGAAGCTTTCTTT
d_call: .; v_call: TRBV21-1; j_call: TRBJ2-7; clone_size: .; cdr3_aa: CASSKAKGQGTSGEQYF; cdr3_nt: TGTGCCAGCAGCAAAGCGAAGGGACAGGGGACTTCGGGGGAGCAGTACTTC
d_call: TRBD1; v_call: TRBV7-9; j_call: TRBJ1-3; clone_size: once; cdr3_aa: CAWRKDRGPGNTIYF; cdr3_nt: TGTGCCTGGAGAAAAGACAGGGGGCCTGGAAACACCATATATTTT
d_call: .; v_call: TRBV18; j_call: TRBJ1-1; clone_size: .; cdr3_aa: CASSPDKRTATF; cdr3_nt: TGTGCCAGCTCACCGGACAAGAGGACAGCCACCTTT
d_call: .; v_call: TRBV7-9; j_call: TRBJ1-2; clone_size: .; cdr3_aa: CASSPRENYGYTF; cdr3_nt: TGTGCCAGCAGCCCCCGGGAGAACTATGGCTACACCTTC
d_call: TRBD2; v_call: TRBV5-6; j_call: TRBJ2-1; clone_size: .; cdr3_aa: CASSLLSREREQFF; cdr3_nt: TGTGCCAGCAGCTTGCTTTCGCGGGAGCGGGAGCAGTTCTTC
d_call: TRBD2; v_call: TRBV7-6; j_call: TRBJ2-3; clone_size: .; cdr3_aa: CASSHTSGGFSDTQYF; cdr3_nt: TGTGCCAGCAGCCACACTAGCGGGGGTTTTTCAGATACGCAGTATTTT
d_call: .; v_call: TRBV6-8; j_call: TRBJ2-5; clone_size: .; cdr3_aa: CARGGLVGQETQYF; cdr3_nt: TGTGCCAGGGGCGGGCTGGTAGGTCAAGAGACCCAGTACTTC
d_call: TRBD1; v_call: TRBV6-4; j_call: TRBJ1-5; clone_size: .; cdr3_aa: CASSYDRGLYILHQPQHF; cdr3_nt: TGTGCCAGCAGTTACGACAGGGGGCTGTATATTTTGCATCAGCCCCAGCATTTT
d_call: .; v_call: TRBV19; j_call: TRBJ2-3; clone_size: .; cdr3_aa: CATRPAGSTDTQYF; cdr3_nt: TGTGCCACTAGACCGGCGGGGAGCACAGATACGCAGTATTTT
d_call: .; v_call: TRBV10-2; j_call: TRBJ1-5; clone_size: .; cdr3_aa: CASSVGGGNQPQHF; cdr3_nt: TGCGCCAGCAGTGTTGGAGGGGGCAATCAGCCCCAGCATTTT